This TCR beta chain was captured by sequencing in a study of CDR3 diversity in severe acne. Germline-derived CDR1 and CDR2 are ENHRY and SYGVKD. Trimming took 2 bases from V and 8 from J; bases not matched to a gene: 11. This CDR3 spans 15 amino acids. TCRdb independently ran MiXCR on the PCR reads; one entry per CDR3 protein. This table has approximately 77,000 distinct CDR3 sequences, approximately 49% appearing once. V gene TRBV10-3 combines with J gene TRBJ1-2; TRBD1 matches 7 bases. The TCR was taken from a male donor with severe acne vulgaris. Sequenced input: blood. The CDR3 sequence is CAISEPGQARKGYTF. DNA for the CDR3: TGTGCCATCAGTGAGCCAGGACAGGCCCGGAAGGGCTACACCTTC.